These 20 T cell receptor beta chains were all obtained from the same sample, sequenced in a study of metastatic and nonmetastatic thyroid tumors. TCRdb ran MiXCR on the PCR reads. The sample has tens of thousands of clones; roughly 25% are singletons. All patients were treatment-naive before thyroid surgery. Sequenced input: blood. These receptors were collected from a female donor with papillary thyroid cancer or a benign thyroid nodule (not recorded which). Some clones in this sample may be carry-over from other donors' samples.

The CDR3 region has the DNA TGTGCCTGGAGCCAAGATTACAATGAGCAGTTCTTC. Its protein product is CAWSQDYNEQFF. This chain links TRBV30 with TRBJ2-1; D unresolved. This CDR3 is 12 amino acids long. In germline, CDR1 is GTSNPN, CDR2 SVGIG (reference sequence). The V gene lost 3 bases and the J gene lost 4 bases, with 7 bases spanning the gap.

V is TRBV6-9 and J is TRBJ1-2; D is uncertain. Germline V lookup: CDR1 MNHGY, CDR2 SVAAGI. The CDR3 totals 10 residues. The V end lost 10 bases, the J end lost 6 bases, and 9 bases lay between the germline ends. DNA for the CDR3: TGTGCCACTCAGTTGGATGGCTACACCTTC. This encodes CATQLDGYTF.

This clone was detected only a few times. This CDR3 is missing its conserved last phenylalanine or tryptophan, likely due to a read error. The chain's CDR3 is CASSRTGDDHPQHL. The CDR3 coding sequence is TGCGCCAGCAGCCGGACAGGGGACGATCATCCCCAGCATTTG. This sequence joins TRBV5-1 and TRBJ1-5; 9 bases match TRBD1. Germline CDR1 SGHRS, CDR2 YFSETQ. CDR3 length: 14 residues.

The chain employs TRBV20-1 and TRBJ2-1; 10 bases match TRBD2. The germline gives CDR1 DFQATT, CDR2 SNEGSKA (reference sequence). The CDR3 runs to 16 residues. Trimming took 2 bases from V and 0 from J; bases not matched to a gene: 4. CDR3 loop: CSARLAGVDSYNEQFF. The CDR3, as DNA: TGCAGTGCTAGACTAGCGGGAGTGGACTCCTACAATGAGCAGTTCTTC.

This clone was seen many times. The rearrangement uses TRBV11-3 and TRBJ2-7; 9 bases align to TRBD2. V lost 3 bases, J lost 2 bases, and 2 bases stayed unmatched. The germline gives CDR1 SGHNT, CDR2 YENEEA. The CDR3 contains 14 residues. CDR3 nucleotide sequence: TGTGCCAGCAGCTTTAGCGGGAGCCCCTACGAGCAGTACTTC. Protein sequence: CASSFSGSPYEQYF.

Points on this clone: Its ends do not fully match the called genes, so a read error is possible. The rearrangement links TRBV20-1 to TRBJ1-6; weak D call: TRBD1 (6 bases). This CDR3 region has 13 residues. Germline values: CDR1 DFQATT, CDR2 SNEGSKA (reference sequence). CDR3: CSACQVLGTPLHF. Here the CDR3 DNA reads TGCAGTGCCTGTCAAGTGCTCGGGACACCACTCCACTTT.

The table lists this clone with many counts. Possible read error: a much larger clone is one base away. V and J are TRBV6-5 and TRBJ1-5; D is unresolved. CDR1 and CDR2 from the germline V gene are MNHEY and SVGAGI. CDR3 length: 15 residues. The V end lost 2 bases, the J end lost 3 bases, and 11 bases lay between the germline ends. Here the CDR3 DNA reads TGTGCCAGCAGTTACAGTGGCGACCTCAATCAGCCCCAGCATTTT. Translation gives CASSYSGDLNQPQHF.

This clone is labeled medium-sized. This chain links TRBV20-1 with TRBJ2-7; the match to TRBD1 covers 7 bases. With V trimmed by 6 bases and J by 5 bases, 13 bases remained unmatched. Per the germline V gene, CDR1 is DFQATT and CDR2 is SNEGSKA (reference sequence). The CDR3 loop spans 14 amino acids. The CDR3 is CSAAQGQPRNEQYF. The CDR3 coding sequence is TGCAGTGCGGCCCAGGGACAGCCAAGGAACGAGCAGTACTTC.

This clone has at least ten counts. The chain has TRBV20-1 and TRBJ2-1; weak D call: TRBD1 (6 bases). Germline CDR1 and CDR2: DFQATT and SNEGSKA (reference sequence). Deletions cut 3 bases from V and 10 bases from J, with 13 bases between. The CDR3 spans 12 residues. This CDR3 reads CSARETGTEQFF. Written as DNA, the CDR3 is TGCAGTGCTAGGGAAACCGGGACAGAGCAGTTCTTC.

This chain uses TRBV7-8 with TRBJ2-3, with D possibly matching TRBD1 (5 bases). This CDR3 has 13 residues. The V gene lost 5 bases and the J gene lost 4 bases, with 10 bases spanning the gap. CDR1 SGHVS and CDR2 FQNEAQ come from the germline V gene. The CDR3 loop reads CASSRQGPDTQYF. CDR3 sequence (DNA): TGTGCCAGCAGCCGCCAGGGTCCAGATACGCAGTATTTT.

The chain joins TRBV5-1 to TRBJ2-3; TRBD1 aligns across 7 bases. From germline, CDR1 is SGHRS and CDR2 YFSETQ. Trimming removed 3 bases from V and 2 bases from J; junction bases left unmatched: 6. The length of the CDR3 is 15 residues. The CDR3, as DNA: TGCGCCAGCAGCTCATCAGGGGGAGACACAGATACGCAGTATTTT. Its translation is CASSSSGGDTDTQYF.

This clone was counted many times. The V call is TRBV7-3, the J call TRBJ2-1; 10 bases agree with TRBD2. The length of the CDR3 is 16 residues. V lost 5 bases and J lost 8; bases outside the gene matches: 12. Germline values: CDR1 SGHTA, CDR2 FQGTGA. The CDR3 DNA sequence: TGTGCCAGCAGCAAATATTCTAGCGGGAGTGGATATGAGCAGTTCTTC. It specifies CASSKYSSGSGYEQFF.

This clone was seen a few times. V gene TRBV19 combines with J gene TRBJ2-3, with no clear D. Deletions cut 2 bases from V and 2 bases from J, with 8 bases between. The CDR3 consists of 14 residues. CDR1 and CDR2 (germline): LNHDA, SQIVND (reference sequence). The CDR3 nucleotides read TGTGCCAGTAGTATATCCAGCGTCACAGATACGCAGTATTTT. This sequence encodes CASSISSVTDTQYF.

This clone has at least ten counts. CDR3: CAIREEGPLGEQFF. In nucleotides, the CDR3 is TGTGCCATCAGAGAAGAGGGGCCTCTTGGGGAGCAGTTCTTC. The gene calls are TRBV10-3 and TRBJ2-1; D tentatively reads TRBD1 or TRBD2 (5 bases each). The CDR3 has 14 amino acids. V was cut by 6 bases and J by 10 bases, with 19 bases left in between. The germline V gene encodes CDR1 ENHRY and CDR2 SYGVKD.

This clone was counted at least ten times. V usage is TRBV12-3 or TRBV12-4 and J usage is TRBJ2-3; 12 bases are shared with TRBD2. Trimming removed 6 bases from V and 4 bases from J; junction bases left unmatched: 5. The CDR3 totals 15 residues. CDR3 region: CASSTTSGRADTQYF. Here the CDR3 DNA reads TGTGCCAGCAGCACGACTAGCGGGAGAGCAGATACGCAGTATTTT.

At least ten counts were recorded for this clone. This rearrangement joins TRBV12-3 or TRBV12-4 to TRBJ2-1; the D gene is possibly TRBD2 (6 bases). The V gene lost 3 bases and the J gene lost 5 bases, with 14 bases spanning the gap. The CDR3 totals 15 residues. The CDR3 is CASSFGIGGNNEQFF. The CDR3 DNA follows: TGTGCCAGCAGTTTTGGGATAGGAGGGAACAATGAGCAGTTCTTC.

In this sample, this clone turned up many times. The chain has TRBV20-1 and TRBJ1-5, with D perhaps matching TRBD1 (5 bases). The V gene's germline CDR1 is DFQATT and CDR2 SNEGSKA (reference sequence). The CDR3 extends over 14 amino acids. The V gene lost 0 bases and the J gene lost 5 bases, with 11 bases spanning the gap. The DNA of the CDR3 is TGCAGTGCTAGAGATTTTTGGGGGGATCAGCCCCAGCATTTT. Amino acid sequence: CSARDFWGDQPQHF.

As to this clone: An end of the junction differs from the germline gene, which may be a read error. The V gene is TRBV28, the J gene TRBJ2-3, with D perhaps TRBD2 (6 bases). The V gene's germline CDR1 is MDHEN and CDR2 SYDVKM. The CDR3 is 18 residues long. CDR3 nucleotide sequence: TGTGCCAGCAGTTCACCCCGGGACTTGGGTGCTAGCACAGATAGGCAGTATTTT. This encodes CASSSPRDLGASTDRQYF.

This clone has ten or more counts. The chain uses TRBV30 and TRBJ2-7; 8 nucleotides align to TRBD1. CDR3 length: 13 residues. Germline V lookup: CDR1 GTSNPN, CDR2 SVGIG (reference sequence). V was clipped by 4 bases and J by 6 bases; unmatched bases: 8. The CDR3 nucleotides read TGTGCCTGGAACCGGGACAGGAGAAGCGAGCAGTACTTC. It specifies CAWNRDRRSEQYF. The full variable domain, with the rest looked up from reference TRBV30 and TRBJ2-7, is SQTIHQWPATLVQPVGSPLSLECTVEGTSNPNLYWYRQAAGRGLQLLFYSVGIGQISSEVPQNLSASRPQDRQFILSSKKLLLSDSGFYLCAWNRDRRSEQYFGPGTRLTVT.

In nucleotides, the CDR3 is TGTGCCAGCAGTTTGGGACAGGGGCACTATGGCTACACCTTC. This codes for CASSLGQGHYGYTF. The V call is TRBV28, the J call TRBJ1-2; 10 bases agree with TRBD1. The germline gives CDR1 MDHEN, CDR2 SYDVKM. The length of the CDR3 is 14 residues. V lost 3 bases, J lost 3 bases, and 1 base stayed unmatched.